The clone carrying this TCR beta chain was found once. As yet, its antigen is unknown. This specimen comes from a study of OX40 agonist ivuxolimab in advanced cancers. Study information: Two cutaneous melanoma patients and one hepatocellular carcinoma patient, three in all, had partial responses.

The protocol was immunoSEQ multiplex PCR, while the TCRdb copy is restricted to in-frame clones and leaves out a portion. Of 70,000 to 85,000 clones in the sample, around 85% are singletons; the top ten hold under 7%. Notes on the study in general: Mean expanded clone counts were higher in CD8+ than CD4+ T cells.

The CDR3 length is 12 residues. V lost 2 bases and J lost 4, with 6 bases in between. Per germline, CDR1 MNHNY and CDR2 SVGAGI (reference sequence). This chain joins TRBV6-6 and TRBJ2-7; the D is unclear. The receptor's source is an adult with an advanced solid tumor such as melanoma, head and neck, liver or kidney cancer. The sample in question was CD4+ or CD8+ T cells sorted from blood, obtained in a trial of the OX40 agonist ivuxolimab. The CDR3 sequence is CASSYNGYEQYF. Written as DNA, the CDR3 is TGTGCCAGCAGTTACAACGGGTACGAGCAGTACTTC.